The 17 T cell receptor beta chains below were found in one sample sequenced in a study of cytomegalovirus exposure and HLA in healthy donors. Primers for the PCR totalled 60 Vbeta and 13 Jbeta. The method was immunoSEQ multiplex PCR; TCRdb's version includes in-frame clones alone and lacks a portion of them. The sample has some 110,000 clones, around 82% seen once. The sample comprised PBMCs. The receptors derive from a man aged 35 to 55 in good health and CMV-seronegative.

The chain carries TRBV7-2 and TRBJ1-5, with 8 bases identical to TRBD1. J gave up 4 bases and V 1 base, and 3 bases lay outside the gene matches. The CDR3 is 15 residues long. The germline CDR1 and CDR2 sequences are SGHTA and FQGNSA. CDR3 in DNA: TGTGCCAGCAGCTTAGGACAGGGGATGAATCAGCCCCAGCATTTT. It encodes CASSLGQGMNQPQHF.

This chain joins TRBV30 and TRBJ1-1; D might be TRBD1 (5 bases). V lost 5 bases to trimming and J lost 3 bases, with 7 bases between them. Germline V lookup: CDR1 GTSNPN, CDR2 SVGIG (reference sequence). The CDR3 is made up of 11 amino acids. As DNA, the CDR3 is TGTGCCTGGGGGACTTACACTGAAGCTTTCTTT. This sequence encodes CAWGTYTEAFF.

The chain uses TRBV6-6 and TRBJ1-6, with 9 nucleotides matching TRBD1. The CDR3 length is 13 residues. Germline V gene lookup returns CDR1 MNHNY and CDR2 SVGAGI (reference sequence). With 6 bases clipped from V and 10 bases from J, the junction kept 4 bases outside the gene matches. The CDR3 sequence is CASRGTGRSPLHF. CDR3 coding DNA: TGTGCCAGCAGGGGGACAGGGAGATCACCCCTCCACTTT.

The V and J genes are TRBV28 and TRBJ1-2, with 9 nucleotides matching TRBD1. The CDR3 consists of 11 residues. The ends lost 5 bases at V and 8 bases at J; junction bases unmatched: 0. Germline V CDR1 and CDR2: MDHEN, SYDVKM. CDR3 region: CASSDRGGYTF. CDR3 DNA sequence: TGTGCCAGCAGTGACAGGGGGGGCTACACCTTC.

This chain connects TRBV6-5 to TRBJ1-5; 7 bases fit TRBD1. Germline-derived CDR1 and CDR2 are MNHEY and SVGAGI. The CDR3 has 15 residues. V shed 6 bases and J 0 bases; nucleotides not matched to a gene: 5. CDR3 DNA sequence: TGTGCCAGCAGCTCCCAGGGGGTTAGCAATCAGCCCCAGCATTTT. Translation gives CASSSQGVSNQPQHF.

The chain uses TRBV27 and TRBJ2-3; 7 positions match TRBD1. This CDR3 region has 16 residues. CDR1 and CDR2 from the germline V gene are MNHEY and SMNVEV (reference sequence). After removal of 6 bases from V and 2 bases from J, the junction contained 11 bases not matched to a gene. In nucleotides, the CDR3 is TGTGCCAGCAGACTAACCGGGACAGAGAACACAGATACGCAGTATTTT. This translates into CASRLTGTENTDTQYF.

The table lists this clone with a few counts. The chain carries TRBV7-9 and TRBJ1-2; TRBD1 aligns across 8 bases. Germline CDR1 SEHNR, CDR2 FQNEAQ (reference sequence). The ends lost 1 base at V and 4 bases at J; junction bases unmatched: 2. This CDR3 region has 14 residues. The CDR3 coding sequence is TGTGCCAGCAGCTTAGTAGGGACAGGCTATGGCTACACCTTC. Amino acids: CASSLVGTGYGYTF.

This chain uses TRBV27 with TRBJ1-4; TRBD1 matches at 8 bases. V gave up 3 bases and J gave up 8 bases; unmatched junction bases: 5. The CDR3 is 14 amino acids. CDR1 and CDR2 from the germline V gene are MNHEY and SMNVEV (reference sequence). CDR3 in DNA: TGTGCCAGCAGTTTCCTCGCAGGGGGCGAAAAACTGTTTTTT. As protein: CASSFLAGGEKLFF.

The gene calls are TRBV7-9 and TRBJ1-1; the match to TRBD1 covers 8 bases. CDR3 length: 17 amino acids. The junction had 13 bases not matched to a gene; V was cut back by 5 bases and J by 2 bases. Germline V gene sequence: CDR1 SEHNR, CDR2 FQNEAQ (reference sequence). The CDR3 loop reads CASSRLGTGTGNTEAFF. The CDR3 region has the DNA TGTGCCAGCAGCCGACTAGGTACCGGGACAGGCAACACTGAAGCTTTCTTT.

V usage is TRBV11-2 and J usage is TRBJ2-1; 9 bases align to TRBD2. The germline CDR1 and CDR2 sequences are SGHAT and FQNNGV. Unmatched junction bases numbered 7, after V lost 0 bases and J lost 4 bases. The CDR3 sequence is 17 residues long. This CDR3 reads CASSLEGRGGPYNEQFF. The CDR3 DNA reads TGTGCCAGCAGCTTAGAAGGGCGGGGGGGCCCTTACAATGAGCAGTTCTTC. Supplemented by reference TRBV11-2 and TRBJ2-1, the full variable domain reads EAGVAQSPRYKIIEKRQSVAFWCNPISGHATLYWYQQILGQGPKLLIQFQNNGVVDDSQLPKDRFSAERLKGVDSTLKIQPAKLEDSAVYLCASSLEGRGGPYNEQFFGPGTRLTVL.

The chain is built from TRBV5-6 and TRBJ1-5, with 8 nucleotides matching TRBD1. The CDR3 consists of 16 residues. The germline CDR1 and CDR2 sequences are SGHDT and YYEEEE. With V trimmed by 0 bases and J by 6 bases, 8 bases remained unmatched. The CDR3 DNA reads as TGTGCCAGCAGCTTGGGAGGACAGGGAAGGTTTCAGCCCCAGCATTTT. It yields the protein CASSLGGQGRFQPQHF.

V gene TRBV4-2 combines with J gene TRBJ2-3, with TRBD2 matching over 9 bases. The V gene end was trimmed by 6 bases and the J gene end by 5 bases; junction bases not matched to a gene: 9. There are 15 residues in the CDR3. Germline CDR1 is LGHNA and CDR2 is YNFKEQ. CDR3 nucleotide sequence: TGTGCCAGCAGAGCCGGGACTAGCTGGATAGATACGCAGTATTTT. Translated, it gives CASRAGTSWIDTQYF.

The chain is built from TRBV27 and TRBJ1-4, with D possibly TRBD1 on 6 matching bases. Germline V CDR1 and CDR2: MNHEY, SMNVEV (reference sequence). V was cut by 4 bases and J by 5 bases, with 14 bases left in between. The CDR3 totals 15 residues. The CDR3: CASSSTGLGNEKLFF. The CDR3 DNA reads TGTGCCAGCAGTTCAACAGGGTTAGGAAATGAAAAACTGTTTTTT.

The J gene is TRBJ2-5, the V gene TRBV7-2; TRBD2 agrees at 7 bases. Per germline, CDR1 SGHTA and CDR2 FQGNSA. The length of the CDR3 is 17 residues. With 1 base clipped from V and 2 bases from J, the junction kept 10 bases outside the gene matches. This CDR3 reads CASSLGGRRGGQETQYF. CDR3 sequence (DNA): TGTGCCAGCAGCTTAGGTGGGCGGCGCGGGGGTCAAGAGACCCAGTACTTC.

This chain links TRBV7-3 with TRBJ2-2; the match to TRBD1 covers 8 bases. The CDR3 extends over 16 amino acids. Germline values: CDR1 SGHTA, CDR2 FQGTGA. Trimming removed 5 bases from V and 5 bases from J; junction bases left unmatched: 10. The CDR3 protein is CASSPGTGGRTGELFF. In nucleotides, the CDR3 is TGTGCCAGCAGCCCAGGAACAGGGGGAAGGACCGGGGAGCTGTTTTTT.

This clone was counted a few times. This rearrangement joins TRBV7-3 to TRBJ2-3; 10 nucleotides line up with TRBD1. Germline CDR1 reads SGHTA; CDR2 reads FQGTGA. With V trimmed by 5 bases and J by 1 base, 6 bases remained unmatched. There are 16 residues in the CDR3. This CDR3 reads CASSPRTGGGTDTQYF. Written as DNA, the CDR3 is TGTGCCAGCAGCCCCCGGACAGGGGGTGGCACAGATACGCAGTATTTT.

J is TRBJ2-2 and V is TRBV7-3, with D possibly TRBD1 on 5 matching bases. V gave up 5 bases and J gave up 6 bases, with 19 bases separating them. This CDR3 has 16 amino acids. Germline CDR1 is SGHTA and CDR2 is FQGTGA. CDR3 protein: CASSLNRGGSPGELFF. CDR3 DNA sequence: TGTGCCAGCAGCCTAAATAGGGGCGGCTCCCCCGGGGAGCTGTTTTTT.